This TCR beta chain was captured by sequencing in a study of blood T cells in healthy people across ages. A J-beta primer mix and a sample-barcoded 5' primer were used in a second PCR of roughly 6 to 12 cycles. TCRdb re-called the 5' RACE reads through MiXCR, storing one row per CDR3 protein. Of 850,000 to 1,100,000 distinct CDR3 sequences detected, 35% to 40% appear once; the ten largest clones hold around 13%. The germline V gene encodes CDR1 MDHEN and CDR2 SYDVKM. This CDR3 spans 14 amino acids. The rearrangement links TRBV28 to TRBJ2-1, with D tentatively TRBD1 (5 bases). The DNA end favors TRBJ2-7, so the J call may be wrong. The TCR sequence derives from a man between 18 and 35 years old in good health. Sequenced: blood. The CDR3, as DNA: TGTGCCAGCAGTTTCCCGGACAAGCCCTACGAGCAGTACTTC. It translates to CASSFPDKPYEQYF.